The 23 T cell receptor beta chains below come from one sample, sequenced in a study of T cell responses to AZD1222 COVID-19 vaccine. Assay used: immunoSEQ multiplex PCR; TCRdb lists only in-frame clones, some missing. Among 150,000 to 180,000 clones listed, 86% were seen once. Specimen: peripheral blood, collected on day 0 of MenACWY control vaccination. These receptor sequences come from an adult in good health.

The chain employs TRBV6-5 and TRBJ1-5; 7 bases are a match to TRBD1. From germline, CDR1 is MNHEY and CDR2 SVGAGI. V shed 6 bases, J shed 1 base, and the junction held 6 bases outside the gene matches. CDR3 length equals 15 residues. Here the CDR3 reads CASSRTGSSNQPQHF. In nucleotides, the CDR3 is TGTGCCAGCAGCCGGACAGGTAGCAGCAATCAGCCCCAGCATTTT.

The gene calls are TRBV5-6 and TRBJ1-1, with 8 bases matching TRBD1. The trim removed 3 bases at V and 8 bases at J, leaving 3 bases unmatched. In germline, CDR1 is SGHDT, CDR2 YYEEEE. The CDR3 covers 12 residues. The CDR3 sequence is CASSWWDREAFF. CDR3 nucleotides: TGTGCCAGCAGCTGGTGGGACAGGGAAGCTTTCTTT.

The CDR3 here is CASSGQGTGNTIYF. In DNA, the CDR3 is TGTGCCAGCAGCGGACAGGGGACTGGAAACACCATATATTTT. The rearrangement joins TRBV6-2 or TRBV6-3 to TRBJ1-3; 9 nucleotides match TRBD1. The V and J ends lost 6 bases and 2 bases, in that order; junction bases with no gene match: 2. CDR1 is MNHEY and CDR2 is SVGEGT in the germline V gene. This CDR3 has 14 amino acids.

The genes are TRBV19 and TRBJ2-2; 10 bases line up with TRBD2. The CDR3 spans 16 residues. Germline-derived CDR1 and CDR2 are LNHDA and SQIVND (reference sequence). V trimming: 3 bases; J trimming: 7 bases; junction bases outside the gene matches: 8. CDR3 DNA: TGTGCCAGTAGTATCTGGGCTAGCGGGAGCGGCGGGGAGCTGTTTTTT. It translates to CASSIWASGSGGELFF.

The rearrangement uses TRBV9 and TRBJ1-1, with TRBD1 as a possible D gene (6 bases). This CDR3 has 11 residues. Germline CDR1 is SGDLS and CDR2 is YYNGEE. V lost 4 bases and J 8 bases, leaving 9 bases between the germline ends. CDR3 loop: CASSPGGEAFF. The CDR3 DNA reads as TGTGCCAGCAGCCCGGGGGGCGAAGCTTTCTTT.

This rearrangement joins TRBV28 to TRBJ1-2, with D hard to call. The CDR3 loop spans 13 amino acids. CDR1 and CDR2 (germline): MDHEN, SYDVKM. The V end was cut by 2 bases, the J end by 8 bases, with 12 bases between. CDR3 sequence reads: CASSLPLSSGYTF. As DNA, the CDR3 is TGTGCCAGCAGTTTACCCCTCTCATCCGGCTACACCTTC.

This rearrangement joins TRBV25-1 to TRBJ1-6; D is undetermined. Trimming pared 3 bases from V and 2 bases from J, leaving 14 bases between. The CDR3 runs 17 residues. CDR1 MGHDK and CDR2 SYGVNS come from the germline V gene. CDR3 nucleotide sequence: TGTGCCAGCAGTGACCTGAAGGGCCTTCCCTATAATTCACCCCTCCACTTT. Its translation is CASSDLKGLPYNSPLHF.

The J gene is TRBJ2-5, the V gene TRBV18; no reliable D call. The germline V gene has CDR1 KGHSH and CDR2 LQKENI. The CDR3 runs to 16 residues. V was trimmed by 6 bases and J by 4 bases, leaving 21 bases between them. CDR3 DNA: TGTGCCAGCTCGATTGCAGCACCGGGCCTTGGAGAGACCCAGTACTTC. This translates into CASSIAAPGLGETQYF.

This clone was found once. The DNA of the CDR3 is TGCGCCAGCAGCTCCAATACAGGGGGCACTGAAGCTTTCTTT. Protein product: CASSSNTGGTEAFF. This rearrangement joins TRBV5-1 to TRBJ1-1, with 8 bases matching TRBD1. The CDR3 has 14 amino acids. The J segment lost 4 bases and the V segment lost 3 bases, leaving 5 bases of the junction unmatched. Germline V gives CDR1 SGHRS, CDR2 YFSETQ.

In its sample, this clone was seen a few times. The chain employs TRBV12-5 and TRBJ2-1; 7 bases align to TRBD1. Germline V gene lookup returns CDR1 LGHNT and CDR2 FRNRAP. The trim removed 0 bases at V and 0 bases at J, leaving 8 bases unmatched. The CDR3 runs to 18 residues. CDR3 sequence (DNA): TGTGCTAGTGGTTTGGTAGAGTTCCCAGGGGGCTCCTACAATGAGCAGTTCTTC. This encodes CASGLVEFPGGSYNEQFF.

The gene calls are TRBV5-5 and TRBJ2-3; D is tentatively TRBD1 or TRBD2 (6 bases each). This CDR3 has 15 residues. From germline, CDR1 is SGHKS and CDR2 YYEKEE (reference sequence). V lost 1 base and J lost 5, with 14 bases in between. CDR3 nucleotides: TGTGCCAGCAGCTTGCCGGGGGCCGGGATAGATACGCAGTATTTT. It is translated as CASSLPGAGIDTQYF.

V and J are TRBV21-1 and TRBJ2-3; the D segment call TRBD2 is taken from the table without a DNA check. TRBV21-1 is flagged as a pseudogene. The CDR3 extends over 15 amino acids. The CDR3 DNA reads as TGTGCCAGCACCAGCGAGAGGGAGGGGACAGATACGCAGTATTTT. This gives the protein CASTSEREGTDTQYF.

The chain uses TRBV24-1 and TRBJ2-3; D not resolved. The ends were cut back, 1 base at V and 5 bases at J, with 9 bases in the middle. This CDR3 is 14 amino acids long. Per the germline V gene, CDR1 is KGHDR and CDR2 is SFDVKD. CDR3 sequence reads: CATSDLPPGDTQYF. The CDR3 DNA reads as TGTGCCACCAGTGATTTACCCCCGGGAGATACGCAGTATTTT.

The CDR3: CASSSPGYGYTF. The CDR3 coding sequence is TGTGCCAGCAGCTCCCCCGGCTATGGCTACACCTTC. This chain links TRBV9 with TRBJ1-2, with D unclear. Looked up from germline, CDR1 is SGDLS and CDR2 is YYNGEE. This CDR3 contains 12 residues. With 4 bases removed from V and 4 bases from J, the gap between germline ends came to 8 bases.

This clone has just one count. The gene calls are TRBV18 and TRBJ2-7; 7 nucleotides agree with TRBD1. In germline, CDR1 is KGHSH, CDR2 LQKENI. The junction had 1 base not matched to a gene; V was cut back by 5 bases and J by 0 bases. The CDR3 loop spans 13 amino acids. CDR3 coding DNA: TGTGCCAGCTCATGGGACAGCTCCTACGAGCAGTACTTC. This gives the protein CASSWDSSYEQYF.

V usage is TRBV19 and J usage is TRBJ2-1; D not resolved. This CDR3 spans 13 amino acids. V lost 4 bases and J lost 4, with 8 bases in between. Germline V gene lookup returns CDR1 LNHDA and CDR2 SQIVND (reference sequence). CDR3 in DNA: TGTGCCAGTAGTAGAGGACCGTACAATGAGCAGTTCTTC. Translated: CASSRGPYNEQFF.

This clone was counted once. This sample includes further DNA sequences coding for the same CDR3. CDR3 sequence reads: CASSPQGARTEAFF. The CDR3, as DNA: TGTGCCAGCTCACCCCAGGGGGCGCGGACTGAAGCTTTCTTT. This chain connects TRBV18 to TRBJ1-1; 8 nucleotides match TRBD1. The germline CDR1 and CDR2 sequences are KGHSH and LQKENI. The CDR3 has 14 residues. The junction had 5 bases not matched to a gene; V was cut back by 3 bases and J by 5 bases.

The CDR3 DNA is TGTGCCAGCAGCTCAGGGAGTATCACTGAAGCTTTCTTT. Its translation is CASSSGSITEAFF. The V call is TRBV11-3, the J call TRBJ1-1; D possibly corresponds to TRBD1 (5 bases). Deletions cut 4 bases from V and 4 bases from J, with 10 bases between. Germline values: CDR1 SGHNT, CDR2 YENEEA. The CDR3 consists of 13 residues. Using reference TRBV11-3 and TRBJ1-1 for the parts outside the CDR3, the full variable domain is EAGVVQSPRYKIIEKKQPVAFWCNPISGHNTLYWYLQNLGQGPELLIRYENEEAVDDSQLPKDRFSAERLKGVDSTLKIQPAELGDSAVYLCASSSGSITEAFFGQGTRLTVV.

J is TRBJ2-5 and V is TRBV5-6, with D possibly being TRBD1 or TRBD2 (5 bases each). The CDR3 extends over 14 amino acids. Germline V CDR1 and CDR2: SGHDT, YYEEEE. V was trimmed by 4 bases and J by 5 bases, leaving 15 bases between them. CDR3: CASSLIGDLETQYF. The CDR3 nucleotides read TGTGCCAGCAGCCTCATAGGGGACCTGGAGACCCAGTACTTC.

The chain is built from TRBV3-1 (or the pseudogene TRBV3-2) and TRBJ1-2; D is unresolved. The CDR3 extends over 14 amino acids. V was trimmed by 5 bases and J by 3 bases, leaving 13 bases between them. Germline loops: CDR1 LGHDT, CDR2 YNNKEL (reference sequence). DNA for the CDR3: TGTGCCAGCAGCTCAGACGTAGGTTACTATGGCTACACCTTC. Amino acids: CASSSDVGYYGYTF.

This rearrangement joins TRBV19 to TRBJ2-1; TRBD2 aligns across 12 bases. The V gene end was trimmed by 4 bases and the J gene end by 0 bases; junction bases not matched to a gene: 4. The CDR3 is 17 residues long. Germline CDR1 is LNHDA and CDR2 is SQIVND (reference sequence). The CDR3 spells CASSRTSGTGSYNEQFF. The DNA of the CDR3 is TGTGCCAGTAGTAGGACTAGCGGGACCGGCTCCTACAATGAGCAGTTCTTC.

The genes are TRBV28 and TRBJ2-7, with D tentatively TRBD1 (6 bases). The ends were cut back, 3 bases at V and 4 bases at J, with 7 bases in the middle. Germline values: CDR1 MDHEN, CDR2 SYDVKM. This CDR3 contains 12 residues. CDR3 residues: CASSLRGYEQYV. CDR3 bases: TGTGCCAGCAGTTTGAGGGGGTACGAGCAGTACGTC.

The CDR3 loop is CASSPKGTAGGYTF. DNA of the CDR3: TGTGCCAGCAGTCCAAAAGGGACCGCGGGTGGCTACACCTTC. J is TRBJ1-2 and V is TRBV6-5; weak D call: TRBD1 (5 bases). The CDR3 totals 14 residues. Germline lookup yields CDR1 MNHEY and CDR2 SVGAGI. The V end was cut by 5 bases, the J end by 7 bases, with 17 bases between.